What follows describes a single T cell receptor (beta chain). Its antigen is still unknown. This sample was included in a study of cytomegalovirus exposure and HLA in healthy donors. Clones were read by immunoSEQ multiplex PCR, and TCRdb kept only the in-frame ones, dropping some. In the table there are 150,000 to 200,000 clones, approximately 88% of which are singletons. This CDR3 region has 13 residues. Trimming took off 6 bases at V and 0 bases at J, with 9 bases between the two ends. Germline assignment: CDR1 LNHDA and CDR2 SQIVND (reference sequence). Whole-study findings and limits: Cytomegalovirus-associated TCR beta chains were listed, numbering 150 to 200. Whilst most TCR sequences proved rare, a subset of public TCRs occurred across many donors.

This sequence originates from a man younger than 35 in good health and CMV-seropositive. The sample was PBMCs. This chain links TRBV19 with TRBJ2-7, with D possibly being TRBD1 (5 bases). CDR3 protein: CASSVRVSYEQYF. The CDR3 nucleotides are TGTGCCAGTAGCGTCAGGGTCTCCTACGAGCAGTACTTC.